The present T cell receptor (beta chain) was sequenced within a study of T cells in Graves' hyperthyroidism and ophthalmopathy. Amplification of TCR beta CDR3 regions used RNA as the template. The primer set for the first-round RT-PCR of the TCR CDR3 was HTBI. TCRdb passed the multiplex PCR reads through MiXCR, listing each CDR3 protein once. The profile shows fewer than 750,000 distinct CDR3 sequences, about 14% of them singletons. CDR3 length: 14 amino acids. Per germline, CDR1 MDHEN and CDR2 SYDVKM. Trimming removed 3 bases at V and 6 bases at J, with 12 bases between. The genes are TRBV28 and TRBJ1-5, with D tentatively TRBD1 (5 bases). Source material: blood. This sequence originates from a woman aged 45-60 years with Graves' ophthalmopathy. CDR3 sequence: CASSFHGGAQPQHF. Here the CDR3 DNA reads TGTGCCAGCAGTTTCCACGGAGGGGCTCAGCCCCAGCATTTT.